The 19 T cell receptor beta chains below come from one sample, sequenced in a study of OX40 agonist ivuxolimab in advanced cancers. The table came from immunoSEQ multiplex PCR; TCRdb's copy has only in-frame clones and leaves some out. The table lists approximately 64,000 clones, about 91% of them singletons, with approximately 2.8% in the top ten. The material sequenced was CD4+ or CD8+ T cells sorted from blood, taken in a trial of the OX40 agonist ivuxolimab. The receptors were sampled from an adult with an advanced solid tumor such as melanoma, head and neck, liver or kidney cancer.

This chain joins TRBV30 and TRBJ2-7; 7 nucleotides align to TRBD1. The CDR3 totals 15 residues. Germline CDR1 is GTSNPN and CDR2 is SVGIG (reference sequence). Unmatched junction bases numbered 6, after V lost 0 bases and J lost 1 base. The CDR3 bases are TGTGCCTGGAGTGTAAGTTTGGGACAGTCCTACGAGCAGTACTTC. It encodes CAWSVSLGQSYEQYF.

For the CDR3, the DNA is TGTGCCAGCAGCCCCCCCGAGCGGAGAGCGAACATTCAGTACTTC. It is translated as CASSPPERRANIQYF. V is TRBV4-2 and J is TRBJ2-4; D possibly corresponds to TRBD2 (5 bases). The CDR3 contains 15 residues. Germline V gene lookup returns CDR1 LGHNA and CDR2 YNFKEQ. V lost 4 bases, J lost 7 bases, and 17 bases lay in between.

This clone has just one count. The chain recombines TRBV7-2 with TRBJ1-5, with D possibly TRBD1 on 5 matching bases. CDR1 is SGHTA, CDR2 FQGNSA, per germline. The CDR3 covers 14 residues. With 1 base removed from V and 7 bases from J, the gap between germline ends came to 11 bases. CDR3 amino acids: CASSLVGGGQPQHF. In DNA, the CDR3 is TGTGCCAGCAGCTTAGTTGGGGGTGGGCAGCCCCAGCATTTT.

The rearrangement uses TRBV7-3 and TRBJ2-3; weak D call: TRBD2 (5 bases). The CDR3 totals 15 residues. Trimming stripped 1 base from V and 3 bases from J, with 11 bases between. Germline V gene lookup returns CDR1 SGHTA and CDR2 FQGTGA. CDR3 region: CASSLRGGWTDTQYF. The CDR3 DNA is TGTGCCAGCAGCTTAAGAGGCGGGTGGACAGATACGCAGTATTTT.

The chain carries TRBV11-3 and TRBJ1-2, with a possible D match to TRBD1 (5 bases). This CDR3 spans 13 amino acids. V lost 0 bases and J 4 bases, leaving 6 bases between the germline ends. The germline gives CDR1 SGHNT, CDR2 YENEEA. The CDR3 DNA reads TGTGCCAGCAGCTTAGAGGGGGGCTATGGCTACACCTTC. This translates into CASSLEGGYGYTF.

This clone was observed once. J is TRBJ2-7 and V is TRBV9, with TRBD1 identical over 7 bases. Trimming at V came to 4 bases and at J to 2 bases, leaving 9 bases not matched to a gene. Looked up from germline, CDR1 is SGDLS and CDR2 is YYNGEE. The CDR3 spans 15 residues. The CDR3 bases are TGTGCCAGCAGCTTTTCCGGGACAGCGACCTACGAGCAGTACTTC. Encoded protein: CASSFSGTATYEQYF.

DNA of the CDR3: TGCGCCAGCAGCCAAACTACCGGGACTGAGCAGTTCTTC. Translating it yields CASSQTTGTEQFF. The V call is TRBV4-3, the J call TRBJ2-1; possibly TRBD1 or TRBD2 for D (5 bases each). Deletions cut 2 bases from V and 9 bases from J, with 11 bases between. Germline V gene lookup returns CDR1 LGHNA and CDR2 YSLEER. This CDR3 has 13 amino acids.

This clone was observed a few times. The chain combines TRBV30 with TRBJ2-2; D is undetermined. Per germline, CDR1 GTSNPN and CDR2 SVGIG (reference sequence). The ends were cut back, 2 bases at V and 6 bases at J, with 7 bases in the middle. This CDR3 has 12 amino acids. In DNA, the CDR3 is TGTGCCTGGAGTTTTGTCGCCGGGGAGCTGTTTTTT. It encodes CAWSFVAGELFF.

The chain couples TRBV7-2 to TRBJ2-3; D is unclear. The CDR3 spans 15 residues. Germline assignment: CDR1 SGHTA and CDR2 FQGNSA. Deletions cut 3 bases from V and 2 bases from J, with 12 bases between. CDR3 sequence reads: CASSFTPALTDTQYF. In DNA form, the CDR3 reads TGTGCCAGCAGCTTTACACCGGCCCTCACAGATACGCAGTATTTT.

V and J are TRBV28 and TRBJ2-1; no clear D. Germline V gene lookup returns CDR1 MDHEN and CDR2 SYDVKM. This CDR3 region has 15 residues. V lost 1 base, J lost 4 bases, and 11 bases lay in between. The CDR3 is CASSLFGGEYNEQFF. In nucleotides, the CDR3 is TGTGCCAGCAGTTTATTTGGCGGAGAATACAATGAGCAGTTCTTC.

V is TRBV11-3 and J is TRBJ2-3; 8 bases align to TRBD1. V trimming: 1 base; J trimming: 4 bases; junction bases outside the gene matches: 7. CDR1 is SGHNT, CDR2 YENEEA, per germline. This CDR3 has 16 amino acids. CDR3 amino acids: CASSLGLDRASDTQYF. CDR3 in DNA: TGTGCCAGCAGCTTAGGTTTGGACAGGGCTTCAGATACGCAGTATTTT.

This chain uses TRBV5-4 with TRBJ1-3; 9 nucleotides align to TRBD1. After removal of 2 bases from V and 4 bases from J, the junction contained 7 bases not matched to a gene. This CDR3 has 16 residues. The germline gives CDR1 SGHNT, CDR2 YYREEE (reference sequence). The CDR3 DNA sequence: TGTGCCAGCAGCTTAGAACAGGGGGCTTCGGGAAACACCATATATTTT. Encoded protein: CASSLEQGASGNTIYF.

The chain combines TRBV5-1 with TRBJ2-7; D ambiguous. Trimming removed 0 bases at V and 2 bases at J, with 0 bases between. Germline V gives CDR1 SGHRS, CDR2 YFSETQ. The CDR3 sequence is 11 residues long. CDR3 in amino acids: CASSLAYEQYF. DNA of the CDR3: TGCGCCAGCAGCTTGGCCTACGAGCAGTACTTC. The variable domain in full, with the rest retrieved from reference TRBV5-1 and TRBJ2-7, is KAGVTQTPRYLIKTRGQQVTLSCSPISGHRSVSWYQQTPGQGLQFLFEYFSETQRNKGNFPGRFSGRQFSNSRSEMNVSTLELGDSALYLCASSLAYEQYFGPGTRLTVT.

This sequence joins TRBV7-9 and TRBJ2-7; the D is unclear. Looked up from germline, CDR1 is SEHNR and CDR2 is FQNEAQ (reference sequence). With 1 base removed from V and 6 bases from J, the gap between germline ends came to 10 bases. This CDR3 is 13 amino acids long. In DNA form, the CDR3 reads TGTGCCAGCAGCTTAGTAGCCAGACCCGAGCAGTACTTC. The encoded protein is CASSLVARPEQYF.

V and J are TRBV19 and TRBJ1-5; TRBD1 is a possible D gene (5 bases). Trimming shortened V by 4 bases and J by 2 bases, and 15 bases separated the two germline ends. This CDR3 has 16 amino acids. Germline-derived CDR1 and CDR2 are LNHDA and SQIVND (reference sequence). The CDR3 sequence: CASSTLLGGGNQPQHF. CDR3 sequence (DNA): TGTGCCAGTAGTACCCTCCTTGGGGGTGGCAATCAGCCCCAGCATTTT.

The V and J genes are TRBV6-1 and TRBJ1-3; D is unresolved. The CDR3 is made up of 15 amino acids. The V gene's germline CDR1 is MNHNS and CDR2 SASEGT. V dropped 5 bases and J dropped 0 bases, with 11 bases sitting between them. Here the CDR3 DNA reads TGTGCCAGCAGTTGGCTAGAGGTCTCTGGAAACACCATATATTTT. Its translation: CASSWLEVSGNTIYF.

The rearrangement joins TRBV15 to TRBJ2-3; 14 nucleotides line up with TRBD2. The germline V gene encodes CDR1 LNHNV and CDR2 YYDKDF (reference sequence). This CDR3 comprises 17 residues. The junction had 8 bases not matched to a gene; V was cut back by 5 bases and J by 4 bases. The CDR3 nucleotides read TGTGCCACCAGCCTAGGGACTAGCGGGAGAGCGGCAGATACGCAGTATTTT. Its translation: CATSLGTSGRAADTQYF.

CDR3 sequence (DNA): TGCGCCAGCAGCTTGGAATTGGGAAACACTGAAGCTTTCTTT. This codes for CASSLELGNTEAFF. The chain employs TRBV5-1 and TRBJ1-1; D is ambiguous. Trimming took 0 bases from V and 2 from J, leaving 8 bases between them. Germline CDR1 reads SGHRS; CDR2 reads YFSETQ. The CDR3 is 14 residues long. Complete variable domain (other parts from reference TRBV5-1 and TRBJ1-1): KAGVTQTPRYLIKTRGQQVTLSCSPISGHRSVSWYQQTPGQGLQFLFEYFSETQRNKGNFPGRFSGRQFSNSRSEMNVSTLELGDSALYLCASSLELGNTEAFFGQGTRLTVV.

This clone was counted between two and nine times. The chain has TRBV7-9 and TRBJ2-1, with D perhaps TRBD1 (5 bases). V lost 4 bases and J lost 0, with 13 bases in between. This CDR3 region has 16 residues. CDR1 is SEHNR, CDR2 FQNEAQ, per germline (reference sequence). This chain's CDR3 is CASSSTGISSYNEQFF. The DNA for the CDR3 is TGTGCCAGCAGCTCAACAGGAATCAGCTCCTACAATGAGCAGTTCTTC.